This T cell receptor (beta chain) was documented in a study of control samples from healthy donors and cancer patients. This CDR3 region has 14 residues. CDR1 and CDR2 (germline): KGHSH, LQKENI. The V end was cut by 2 bases, the J end by 2 bases, with 9 bases between. Clones were read by immunoSEQ multiplex PCR, and TCRdb kept only the in-frame ones, dropping some. The sample includes about 150,000 clones, approximately 91% seen only once; the top ten take about 4.9%. The source is a man aged 30-40 years in good health. This chain connects TRBV18 to TRBJ1-2, with D possibly being TRBD1 (5 bases). Material: blood. The CDR3 bases are TGTGCCAGCTCACCATCGGACACCAACTATGGCTACACCTTC. Its translation: CASSPSDTNYGYTF.